What follows is one T cell receptor (beta chain) and its context. Its antigen remains unidentified. Base quality data are lacking; no much larger clone is found one base away. The data were taken from a study of blood T cell repertoires in COVID-19 (dated by TCRdb to 2018 to 2020). About the full investigation: Samples covering the acute and convalescent phases of COVID-19 were provided by collaborators in the United States, Italy and Spain. The repertoires were made available in a free public database intended to serve as a resource for research on the immune response to SARS-CoV-2. The prospective study material was composed of cDNA or gDNA derived from T cells, B-cell-depleted T cells, or PBMCs. The samples were drawn from the first 160 participants of the ongoing ImmuneRACE study and from over a thousand subjects provided by 6 global collaborators. Deeply sampled blood TCRbeta repertoires from subjects exposed to, actively infected with, or recovered from COVID-19 were included in the dataset. HLA class I and class II types, where available, came from metadata supplied by the sample provider rather than from assay-based typing. A de-identified subject ID, COVID-19 status, age in years and sex were almost always included in the sample metadata.

TCRbeta CDR3 regions were amplified from genomic DNA by means of the immunoSEQ Assay, a bias-controlled multiplex PCR. Concerning the study's data processing: Nucleated cell counts per sample were estimated from amplification of reference gene primers within the assay. To quantify the absolute abundance of each unique TCRbeta CDR3 rearrangement, sequence reads were collapsed and filtered. For each sample, productive Simpson clonality was calculated as the square root of Simpson's diversity index over productive rearrangements. The source is immuneACCESS, and TCRdb retained only in-frame sequences with V and J called. Part of the clones is not carried over; for the studies checked, unresolved V genes explain less than half of this, and the remainder is unexplained. The DNA was the basis for D and trimming; V, J and clone size are from that table. For this sample the table gives just over 650,000 clones, of which about nine tenths were detected only once. Under 0.3% of the sample lies in the top ten.

Collaborating institutions collected whole blood in K2EDTA tubes following their own protocols. For TCRbeta analysis, collaborators shipped samples as frozen whole blood, isolated PBMCs, or DNA extracted from either of those sample types. Here is what the overall study found, with its caveats: Clinical and demographic metadata were provided uncurated, with the amount varying by source and participant.

CDR1 is given as KGHDR and CDR2 as SFDVKD, both from the germline V gene. From the cysteine up to the phenylalanine, the CDR3 has a length of 17 residues. This entry keeps only the CDR3 DNA: 51 bases, framed from base 1. From V the trimming removes 5 bases and from J it removes 5 bases, while the gene matches leave 12 bases of the junction unaccounted for. This clonotype was obtained from a woman aged 18-29 years with acute or convalescent COVID-19. This chain joins TRBV24-1 to TRBJ1-2, with 11 junctional bases fitting TRBD1. The sample comprised peripheral blood. This receptor carries the CDR3 CATSADPQDRGLYGYTF. The sequence in DNA is TGTGCCACCAGTGCCGATCCCCAGGACAGGGGGCTGTATGGCTACACCTTC.